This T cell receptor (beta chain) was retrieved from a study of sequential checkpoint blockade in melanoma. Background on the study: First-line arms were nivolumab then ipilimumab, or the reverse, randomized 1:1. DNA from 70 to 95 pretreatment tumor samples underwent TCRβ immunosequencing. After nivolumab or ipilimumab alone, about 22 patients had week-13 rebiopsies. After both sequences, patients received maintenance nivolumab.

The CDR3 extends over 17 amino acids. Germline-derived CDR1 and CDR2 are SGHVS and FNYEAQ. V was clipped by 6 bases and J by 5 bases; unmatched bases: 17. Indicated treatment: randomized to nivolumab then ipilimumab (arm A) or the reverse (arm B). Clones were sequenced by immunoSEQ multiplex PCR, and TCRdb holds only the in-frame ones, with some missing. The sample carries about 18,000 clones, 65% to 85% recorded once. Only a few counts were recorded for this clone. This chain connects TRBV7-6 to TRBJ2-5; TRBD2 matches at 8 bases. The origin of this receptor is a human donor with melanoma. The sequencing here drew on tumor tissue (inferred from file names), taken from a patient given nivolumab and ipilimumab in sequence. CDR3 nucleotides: TGTGCCAGCAGGTCTCAGCCGCAGCGGGAGTCGGGGGAGACCCAGTACTTC. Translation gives CASRSQPQRESGETQYF. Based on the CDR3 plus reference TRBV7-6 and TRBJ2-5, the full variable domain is GAGVSQSPRYKVTKRGQDVALRCDPISGHVSLYWYRQALGQGPEFLTYFNYEAQQDKSGLPNDRFSAERPEGSISTLTIQRTEQRDSAMYRCASRSQPQRESGETQYFGPGTRLLVL.